These 10 T cell receptor beta chains were all obtained from the same sample, sequenced in a study of T cell repertoires in cytomegalovirus infection. Antigens for these TCRs are unknown. Each CDR3 protein gets one entry after TCRdb re-called the reads with MiXCR. The sample yields roughly 920,000 distinct CDR3 sequences, around 32% seen once. The sequencing used cultured CD8+ T cells from PBMCs, collected from culture after CMV antigen stimulation. Every receptor here comes from a human donor in good health (CMV status not recorded). Some clones in this sample may be carry-over from other donors' samples.

This clonotype appeared many times. The gene calls are TRBV27 and TRBJ2-3; D uncertain. The CDR3 consists of 14 residues. Germline V gene lookup returns CDR1 MNHEY and CDR2 SMNVEV (reference sequence). Trimming stripped 5 bases from V and 1 base from J, with 10 bases between. The CDR3 DNA sequence: TGTGCCAGCAGTCTGGGGAAGGGCACAGATACGCAGTATTTT. Encoded protein: CASSLGKGTDTQYF.

As for this clonotype: A much larger clone is a single base away; this may be a read error. The gene calls are TRBV6-5 and TRBJ1-5; D unclear. Germline loops: CDR1 MNHEY, CDR2 SVGAGI. This CDR3 is 13 amino acids long. Trimming removed 2 bases at V and 6 bases at J, with 8 bases between. The CDR3: CASSYGGFQPQHF. As DNA, the CDR3 is TGTGCCAGCAGTTACGGAGGGTTTCAGCCCCAGCATTTT.

The V and J genes are TRBV29-1 and TRBJ2-2; TRBD2 agrees at 8 bases. The junction had 6 bases not matched to a gene; V was cut back by 2 bases and J by 4 bases. Looked up from germline, CDR1 is SQVTM and CDR2 is ANQGSEA. The CDR3 covers 15 residues. CDR3 sequence reads: CSVESGGGLTGELFF. The CDR3 DNA follows: TGCAGCGTTGAATCGGGAGGGGGACTCACCGGGGAGCTGTTTTTT.

The J gene is TRBJ2-3, the V gene TRBV12-3 or TRBV12-4, with TRBD1 as a possible D gene (5 bases). There are 15 residues in the CDR3. The V gene lost 5 bases and the J gene lost 4 bases, with 16 bases spanning the gap. The CDR3 reads CASSLKGREADTQYF. For the CDR3, the DNA is TGTGCCAGCAGTCTAAAGGGCAGGGAAGCAGATACGCAGTATTTT.

V usage is TRBV9 and J usage is TRBJ1-2; 7 positions agree with TRBD1. Germline CDR1 reads SGDLS; CDR2 reads YYNGEE. This CDR3 has 15 residues. The J segment lost 6 bases and the V segment lost 4 bases, leaving 12 bases of the junction unmatched. The CDR3 DNA follows: TGTGCCAGCAGCCTCCAACCGACAGGGAGGGATGGCTACACCTTC. Its protein product is CASSLQPTGRDGYTF.

This clonotype was seen more than once but under ten times. The chain combines TRBV19 with TRBJ2-3; no clear D. Germline assignment: CDR1 LNHDA and CDR2 SQIVND (reference sequence). The CDR3 consists of 13 residues. Trimming took off 10 bases at V and 1 base at J, with 12 bases between the two ends. The CDR3 bases are TGTGCCACCTCTAGTATGGGCACAGATACGCAGTATTTT. Amino acid sequence: CATSSMGTDTQYF.

The chain joins TRBV28 to TRBJ2-1; D remains ambiguous. The length of the CDR3 is 10 residues. Germline CDR1 MDHEN, CDR2 SYDVKM. Trimming removed 10 bases from V and 8 bases from J, with 9 bases in between. As DNA, the CDR3 is TGTGCCACTAGTATAGATGAGCAGTTCTTC. Encoded protein: CATSIDEQFF.

A few counts support this clonotype. The rearrangement links TRBV10-2 to TRBJ1-5; tentative D call: TRBD1 (6 bases). The length of the CDR3 is 20 residues. With 0 bases removed from V and 3 bases from J, the gap between germline ends came to 24 bases. CDR1 WSHSY and CDR2 SAAADI come from the germline V gene. The chain's CDR3 is CASSESRVWGTQISNQPQHF. The CDR3 nucleotides are TGCGCCAGCAGTGAGTCGAGGGTCTGGGGGACACAGATCTCCAATCAGCCCCAGCATTTT.

This clonotype was seen more than once but under ten times. The chain employs TRBV10-3 and TRBJ2-7; possibly TRBD1 for D (6 bases). The CDR3 runs to 14 residues. Trimming cost V 7 bases and J 7 bases, with 20 bases left between them. CDR1 is ENHRY and CDR2 is SYGVKD in the germline V gene. The CDR3 DNA sequence: TGTGCCATCATGGACCCGTGGGGGCTTGGGGAGCAGTACTTC. Amino acid sequence: CAIMDPWGLGEQYF.

Only a few counts were recorded for this clonotype. The chain carries TRBV7-3 and TRBJ2-3, with D perhaps TRBD1 (5 bases). V was trimmed by 1 base and J by 0 bases, leaving 11 bases between them. The germline V gene encodes CDR1 SGHTA and CDR2 FQGTGA. This CDR3 has 16 amino acids. The CDR3 is CASSLKGWGSTDTQYF. The CDR3 coding sequence is TGTGCCAGCAGCTTAAAAGGTTGGGGCAGCACAGATACGCAGTATTTT. Using reference TRBV7-3 and TRBJ2-3 for the parts outside the CDR3, the full variable domain is GAGVSQTPSNKVTEKGKYVELRCDPISGHTALYWYRQSLGQGPEFLIYFQGTGAADDSGLPNDRFFAVRPEGSVSTLKIQRTERGDSAVYLCASSLKGWGSTDTQYFGPGTRLTVL.